This T cell receptor beta chain emerged from a study of sequential checkpoint blockade in melanoma. Noted treatment: randomized to nivolumab then ipilimumab (arm A) or the reverse (arm B). Profiled with immunoSEQ multiplex PCR; TCRdb holds only in-frame clones, not every one. The sample has around 5,100 clones, around 30% seen once. This clone was seen more than once but under ten times. The germline V and J ends were trimmed by 0 bases and 7 bases, with 9 bases remaining between them. This CDR3 contains 13 residues. Germline V gene sequence: CDR1 MNHGY, CDR2 SAAAGT. V usage is TRBV6-8 and J usage is TRBJ1-2; D ambiguous. The specimen comprised tumor tissue (inferred from file names), sampled from a patient given nivolumab and ipilimumab in sequence. The TCR was taken from a human donor with melanoma. CDR3 sequence reads: CASSYSYTGGYTF. CDR3 nucleotides: TGTGCCAGCAGTTACTCCTACACGGGTGGCTACACCTTC.